These 21 T cell receptor beta chains share one sample of origin, sequenced in a study of cytomegalovirus exposure and HLA in healthy donors. PCR primers comprised 60 Vbeta and 13 Jbeta primers. Repertoires were generated with immunoSEQ multiplex PCR, while TCRdb's copy carries only in-frame clones and drops some. The data show approximately 150,000 clones, with about 80% seen just once and 8.5% to 10% held by the top ten. Material: PBMCs. The receptor source for this set is a young man in good health and CMV-seropositive.

This rearrangement joins TRBV2 to TRBJ2-7; D remains ambiguous. Per the germline V gene, CDR1 is SNHLY and CDR2 is FYNNEI. The CDR3 loop spans 11 amino acids. Trimming cost V 4 bases and J 3 bases, with 4 bases left between them. The CDR3 protein is CASSALYEQYF. In DNA, the CDR3 is TGTGCCAGCAGTGCTCTCTACGAGCAGTACTTC.

The chain couples TRBV18 to TRBJ1-5; 11 bases are a match to TRBD1. Germline V gives CDR1 KGHSH, CDR2 LQKENI. J lost 3 bases, V lost 3 bases, and 4 bases had no gene match. The CDR3 extends over 16 amino acids. CDR3: CASSPRDRGFNQPQHF. The CDR3 region has the DNA TGTGCCAGCTCACCCAGGGACAGGGGGTTCAATCAGCCCCAGCATTTT. Together with reference TRBV18 and TRBJ1-5, the CDR3 gives the full variable domain: NAGVMQNPRHLVRRRGQEARLRCSPMKGHSHVYWYRQLPEEGLKFMVYLQKENIIDESGMPKERFSAEFPKEGPSILRIQQVVRGDSAAYFCASSPRDRGFNQPQHFGDGTRLSIL.

In the case of this clone: Other DNA sequences in the same sample also yield this CDR3. V usage is TRBV6-1 and J usage is TRBJ1-6; D not certain. CDR1 MNHNS and CDR2 SASEGT come from the germline V gene. CDR3 length equals 13 residues. V lost 6 bases and J 13 bases, leaving 16 bases between the germline ends. The CDR3 sequence is CASREHSESPLHF. The CDR3, as DNA: TGTGCCAGCAGGGAGCATAGTGAGTCCCCCCTCCACTTT.

J is TRBJ2-7 and V is TRBV21-1; the table names TRBD1, a call not compared with the DNA. TRBV21-1 is recorded as a pseudogene. The CDR3 has 14 amino acids. This chain's CDR3 is CASRQKSKEYEQYF. CDR3 bases: TGTGCCAGCAGACAGAAGTCGAAAGAATACGAGCAGTACTTC.

The chain carries TRBV4-3 and TRBJ2-3, with 9 positions matching TRBD2. CDR3 length: 14 amino acids. The junction had 5 bases not matched to a gene; V was cut back by 4 bases and J by 6 bases. Germline CDR1 and CDR2: LGHNA and YSLEER. DNA of the CDR3: TGCGCCAGCAGCCCGGGACTAGCTCTGGATACGCAGTATTTT. Translating gives CASSPGLALDTQYF.

The V call is TRBV5-1, the J call TRBJ1-1; no clear D gene. The length of the CDR3 is 15 residues. Germline-derived CDR1 and CDR2 are SGHRS and YFSETQ. V was clipped by 0 bases and J by 4 bases, with 13 bases between them. The CDR3 DNA follows: TGCGCCAGCAGCTTGGGGCCCGGTGCGGGCACTGAAGCTTTCTTT. This codes for CASSLGPGAGTEAFF.

Here the CDR3 reads CASSREFLGQESYEQYF. The CDR3 DNA reads TGTGCCAGCAGCCGTGAGTTCCTTGGACAGGAAAGCTACGAGCAGTACTTC. The gene calls are TRBV7-9 and TRBJ2-7, with 7 bases fitting TRBD1. There are 17 residues in the CDR3. V lost 5 bases, J lost 3 bases, and 16 bases stayed unmatched. Germline CDR1 reads SEHNR; CDR2 reads FQNEAQ (reference sequence).

This clone was seen more than once but under ten times. The chain links TRBV6-6 to TRBJ2-1; D is possibly TRBD2 (5 bases). Germline CDR1 MNHNY, CDR2 SVGAGI (reference sequence). This CDR3 spans 14 amino acids. V dropped 3 bases and J dropped 8 bases, with 14 bases sitting between them. CDR3 sequence: CASSYLASRDEQFF. The DNA for the CDR3 is TGTGCCAGCAGTTATTTGGCCTCGCGGGATGAGCAGTTCTTC.

This clone was seen a single time. The chain joins TRBV18 to TRBJ2-2; D is ambiguous. The CDR3 extends over 14 amino acids. The V and J ends lost 1 base and 7 bases respectively, with 10 bases between them. Germline V gives CDR1 KGHSH, CDR2 LQKENI. For the CDR3, the DNA is TGTGCCAGCTCACCACGCGACAATGGCGGGGAGCTGTTTTTT. Translated: CASSPRDNGGELFF. Supplemented by reference TRBV18 and TRBJ2-2, the full variable domain reads NAGVMQNPRHLVRRRGQEARLRCSPMKGHSHVYWYRQLPEEGLKFMVYLQKENIIDESGMPKERFSAEFPKEGPSILRIQQVVRGDSAAYFCASSPRDNGGELFFGEGSRLTVL.

This clone was recorded only once. The V and J genes are TRBV7-9 and TRBJ2-7; the D gene is possibly TRBD1 (5 bases). The germline V and J ends were trimmed by 2 bases and 1 base, with 6 bases remaining between them. This CDR3 region has 13 residues. Germline V CDR1 and CDR2: SEHNR, FQNEAQ (reference sequence). As DNA, the CDR3 is TGTGCCAGCAGCTTACGACAGTCCTACGAGCAGTACTTC. Amino acid sequence: CASSLRQSYEQYF.

The chain carries TRBV6-6 and TRBJ1-2; 8 nucleotides agree with TRBD1. CDR1 and CDR2 from the germline V gene are MNHNY and SVGAGI (reference sequence). After removal of 6 bases from V and 4 bases from J, the junction contained 7 bases not matched to a gene. The CDR3 has 14 amino acids. As DNA, the CDR3 is TGTGCCAGCAGGCGCGGACAGGGTTTCTATGGCTACACCTTC. It specifies CASRRGQGFYGYTF.

The chain carries TRBV5-1 and TRBJ2-2; 10 bases are shared with TRBD1. The CDR3 has 15 amino acids. From germline, CDR1 is SGHRS and CDR2 YFSETQ. V shed 5 bases and J 5 bases; nucleotides not matched to a gene: 6. The CDR3 sequence: CASSQDRGPTGELFF. The CDR3 nucleotides are TGCGCCAGCAGTCAAGACAGGGGGCCGACCGGGGAGCTGTTTTTT.

This chain uses TRBV9 with TRBJ2-6; D gene ambiguous. V was clipped by 1 base and J by 0 bases, with 14 bases between them. The germline V gene encodes CDR1 SGDLS and CDR2 YYNGEE. This CDR3 contains 18 residues. CDR3 region: CASSVLAVPSSGANVLTF. DNA for the CDR3: TGTGCCAGCAGCGTATTAGCAGTACCCAGCTCTGGGGCCAACGTCCTGACTTTC.

The genes are TRBV29-1 and TRBJ2-1, with TRBD1 matching over 7 bases. V shed 6 bases, J shed 7 bases, and the junction held 9 bases outside the gene matches. Germline V lookup: CDR1 SQVTM, CDR2 ANQGSEA. This CDR3 has 13 residues. CDR3 in amino acids: CSVNRDSLNEQFF. Here the CDR3 DNA reads TGCAGCGTCAACCGGGACAGCTTAAATGAGCAGTTCTTC.

The chain employs TRBV27 and TRBJ2-7; D may be TRBD1 (6 bases). Germline V gives CDR1 MNHEY, CDR2 SMNVEV (reference sequence). The CDR3 consists of 13 residues. With 7 bases removed from V and 0 bases from J, the gap between germline ends came to 10 bases. CDR3 in DNA: TGTGCCAGCACGGACAGCCGCTCCTACGAGCAGTACTTC. This translates into CASTDSRSYEQYF.

V is TRBV2 and J is TRBJ1-2, with 7 nucleotides matching TRBD1. The V gene end was trimmed by 6 bases and the J gene end by 6 bases; junction bases not matched to a gene: 13. Germline V lookup: CDR1 SNHLY, CDR2 FYNNEI. CDR3 size: 15 residues. The CDR3 loop reads CASRADRAVIDGYTF. CDR3 bases: TGTGCCAGCAGGGCCGACAGGGCCGTAATCGATGGCTACACCTTC.

CDR3 DNA sequence: TGTGCCAGCAGCGAGGGGAGTCACCGGGGGAACACCATATATTTT. Translation: CASSEGSHRGNTIYF. The rearrangement uses TRBV9 and TRBJ1-3, with a possible D match to TRBD1 (5 bases). Trimming removed 3 bases from V and 7 bases from J, with 17 bases in between. Germline V gene data show CDR1 as SGDLS and CDR2 as YYNGEE. CDR3 length equals 15 residues.

This clone appeared a few times. J is TRBJ2-5 and V is TRBV9; 7 bases align to TRBD1. Germline CDR1 is SGDLS and CDR2 is YYNGEE. The CDR3 has 15 residues. The junction had 6 bases not matched to a gene; V was cut back by 3 bases and J by 1 base. CDR3 nucleotides: TGTGCCAGCAGCGACGTACAGGGGAGCCAAGAGACCCAGTACTTC. Protein: CASSDVQGSQETQYF.

The chain couples TRBV19 to TRBJ2-1; 10 bases are a match to TRBD2. The germline gives CDR1 LNHDA, CDR2 SQIVND (reference sequence). The V gene end was trimmed by 3 bases and the J gene end by 2 bases; junction bases not matched to a gene: 7. This CDR3 comprises 17 residues. The CDR3 sequence is CASSITTGLAAYNEQFF. The CDR3, as DNA: TGTGCCAGTAGTATCACCACCGGACTAGCGGCCTACAATGAGCAGTTCTTC.

This clone was recorded only once. The V call is TRBV30, the J call TRBJ2-5; maybe TRBD1 (6 bases). The end of the DNA fits TRBJ2-7 better, so the J call may be wrong. Germline V gene sequence: CDR1 GTSNPN, CDR2 SVGIG (reference sequence). This CDR3 comprises 12 residues. Written as DNA, the CDR3 is TGTGCCTGGAGACAGGGCCCTTACGAGCAGTACTTC. Translated, it gives CAWRQGPYEQYF.

This sequence joins TRBV5-5 and TRBJ1-2; perhaps TRBD1 as D (5 bases). This CDR3 comprises 15 residues. Looked up from germline, CDR1 is SGHKS and CDR2 is YYEKEE (reference sequence). V lost 2 bases and J lost 4, with 15 bases in between. CDR3 coding DNA: TGTGCCAGCAGCTTTACCACAACAGGATCCTATGGCTACACCTTC. Translated, it gives CASSFTTTGSYGYTF.